This T cell receptor (beta chain) appears in the sequencing data of a study of beta chain features in type 1 diabetes. The CDR3 spans 18 residues. Germline loops: CDR1 SGHVS, CDR2 FQNEAQ. V shed 1 base and J 3 bases; nucleotides not matched to a gene: 10. This clone was observed a few times. Antigen: not known. Notes on the study in general: PCR may have favored shorter templates equally in patients and controls.

Reverse transcription of all isolated RNA meant that expressed TCRB transcripts were sequenced. Only in-frame clones appear in the TCRdb table, and some are missing; sequencing was by immunoSEQ multiplex PCR. The repertoire holds hundreds of thousands of clones, with around 16% as singletons. The sequenced sample consisted of naive CD4+ T cells from blood. This clonotype originated in a man in his late teens or twenties in good health. The chain recombines TRBV7-8 with TRBJ1-4; TRBD1 matches 8 bases. As DNA, the CDR3 is TGTGCCAGCAGCTTAGTCTCGGCCAGGGGGCCAGCTAATGAAAAACTGTTTTTT. This encodes CASSLVSARGPANEKLFF. The complete variable domain, with remaining parts taken from reference TRBV7-8 and TRBJ1-4, reads GAGVSQSPRYKVAKRGQDVALRCDPISGHVSLFWYQQALGQGPEFLTYFQNEAQLDKSGLPSDRFFAERPEGSVSTLKIQRTQQEDSAVYLCASSLVSARGPANEKLFFGSGTQLSVL.